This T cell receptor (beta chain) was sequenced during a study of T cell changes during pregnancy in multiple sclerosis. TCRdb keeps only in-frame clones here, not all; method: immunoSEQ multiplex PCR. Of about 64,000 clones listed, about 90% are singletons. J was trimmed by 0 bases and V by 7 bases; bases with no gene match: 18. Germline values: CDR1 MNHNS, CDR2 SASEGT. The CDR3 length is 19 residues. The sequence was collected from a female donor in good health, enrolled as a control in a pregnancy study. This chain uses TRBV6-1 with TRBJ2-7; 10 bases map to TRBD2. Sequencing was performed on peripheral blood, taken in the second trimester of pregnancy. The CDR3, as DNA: TGTGCCAGCATTGACGCCACTAGCGGGACCCGACAAAACTCCTACGAGCAGTACTTC. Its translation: CASIDATSGTRQNSYEQYF.